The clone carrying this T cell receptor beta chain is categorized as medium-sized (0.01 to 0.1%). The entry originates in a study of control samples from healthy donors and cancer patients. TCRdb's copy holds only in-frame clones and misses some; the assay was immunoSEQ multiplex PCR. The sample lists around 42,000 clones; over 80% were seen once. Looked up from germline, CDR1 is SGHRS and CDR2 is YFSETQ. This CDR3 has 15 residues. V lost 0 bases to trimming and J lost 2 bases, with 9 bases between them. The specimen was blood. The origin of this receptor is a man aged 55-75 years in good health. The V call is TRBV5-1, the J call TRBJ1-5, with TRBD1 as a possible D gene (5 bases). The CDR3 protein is CASSLAGNGNQPQHF. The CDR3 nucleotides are TGCGCCAGCAGCTTGGCAGGGAACGGCAATCAGCCCCAGCATTTT.